This TCR beta chain was captured in a study of regulatory T cells in long-lasting Graves disease. TCR beta libraries were built with iRepertoire HTBI primers and Arm-PCR of CDR3 regions. TCRdb redid the calling of the multiplex PCR reads with MiXCR, one entry per CDR3 protein. In the table there are roughly 380,000 distinct CDR3 sequences, over 15% of which are singletons. Sample time point: newly diagnosed GD, antithyroid drugs for less than 3 months. With RNA extracted from PBMCs as input, the TCR library was made. There are many counts of this clonotype. These data were also filed under a second study, of T cells in Graves' hyperthyroidism and ophthalmopathy. In that study: Blood also showed most of the thyroid clonotypes that were expanded above 0.001.

The TCR sequence derives from a man in his forties with Graves disease. Sample: peripheral blood mononuclear cells (PBMCs), taken at new diagnosis, from a patient treated with antithyroid drugs.

The CDR3 bases are TGTGCTAGTGGTCCGGGACCCCCCTGGGCCAACGTCCTGACTTTC. The encoded protein is CASGPGPPWANVLTF. The chain has TRBV12-5 and TRBJ2-6, with D perhaps matching TRBD1 or TRBD2 (5 bases each). The ends were cut back, 5 bases at V and 5 bases at J, with 13 bases in the middle. The CDR3 has 15 amino acids. Germline V gene lookup returns CDR1 LGHNT and CDR2 FRNRAP.